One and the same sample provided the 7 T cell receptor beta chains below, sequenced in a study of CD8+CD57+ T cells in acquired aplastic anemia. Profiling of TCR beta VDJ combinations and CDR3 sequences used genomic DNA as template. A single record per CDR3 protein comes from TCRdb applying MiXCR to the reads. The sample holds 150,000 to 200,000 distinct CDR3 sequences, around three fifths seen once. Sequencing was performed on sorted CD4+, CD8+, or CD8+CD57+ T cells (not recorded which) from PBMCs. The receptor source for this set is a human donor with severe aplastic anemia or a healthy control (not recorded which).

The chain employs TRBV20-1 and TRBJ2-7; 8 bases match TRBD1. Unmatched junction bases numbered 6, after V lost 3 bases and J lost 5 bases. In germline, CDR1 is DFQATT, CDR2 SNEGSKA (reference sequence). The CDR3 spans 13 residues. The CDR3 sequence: CSARGQDGNEQYF. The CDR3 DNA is TGCAGTGCTAGGGGACAGGACGGCAACGAGCAGTACTTC.

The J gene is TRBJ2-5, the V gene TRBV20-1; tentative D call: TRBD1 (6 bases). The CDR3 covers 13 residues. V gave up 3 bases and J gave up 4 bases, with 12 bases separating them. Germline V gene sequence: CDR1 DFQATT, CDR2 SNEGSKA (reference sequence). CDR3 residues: CSARFQGIETQYF. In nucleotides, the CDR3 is TGCAGTGCTAGGTTCCAGGGGATAGAGACCCAGTACTTC.

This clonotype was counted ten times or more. CDR3 sequence reads: CASSQDRAHYSSYNEQFF. The CDR3 DNA sequence: TGCGCCAGCAGCCAAGATAGGGCACACTATAGCTCCTACAATGAGCAGTTCTTC. V and J are TRBV4-3 and TRBJ2-1; no firm D call. The CDR3 sequence is 18 residues long. CDR1 is LGHNA and CDR2 is YSLEER in the germline V gene. Trimming took off 0 bases at V and 0 bases at J, with 15 bases between the two ends.

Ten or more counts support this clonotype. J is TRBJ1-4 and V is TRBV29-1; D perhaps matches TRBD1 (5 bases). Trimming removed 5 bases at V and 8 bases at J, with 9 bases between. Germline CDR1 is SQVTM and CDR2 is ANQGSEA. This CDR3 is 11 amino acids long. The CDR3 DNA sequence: TGCAGCGTTTCTGAGGGGGAAAAACTGTTTTTT. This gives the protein CSVSEGEKLFF.

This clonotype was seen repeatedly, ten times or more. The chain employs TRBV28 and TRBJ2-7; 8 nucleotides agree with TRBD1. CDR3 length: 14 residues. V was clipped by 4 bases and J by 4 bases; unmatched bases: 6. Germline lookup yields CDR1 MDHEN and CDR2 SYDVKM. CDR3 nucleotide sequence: TGTGCCAGCAGTTGGTGGCAGGGGGCATACGAGCAGTACTTC. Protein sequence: CASSWWQGAYEQYF.

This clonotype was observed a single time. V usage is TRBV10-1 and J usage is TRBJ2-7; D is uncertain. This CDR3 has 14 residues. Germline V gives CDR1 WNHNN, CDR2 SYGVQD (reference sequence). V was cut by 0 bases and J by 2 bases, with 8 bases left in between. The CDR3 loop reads CASSESMGTYEQYF. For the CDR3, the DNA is TGCGCCAGCAGTGAGTCGATGGGGACCTACGAGCAGTACTTC.

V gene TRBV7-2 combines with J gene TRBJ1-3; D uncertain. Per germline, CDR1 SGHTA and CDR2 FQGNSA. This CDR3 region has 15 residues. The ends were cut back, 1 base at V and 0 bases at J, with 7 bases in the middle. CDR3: CASSLDGSSGNTIYF. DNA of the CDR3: TGTGCCAGCAGCTTAGACGGCAGCTCTGGAAACACCATATATTTT.